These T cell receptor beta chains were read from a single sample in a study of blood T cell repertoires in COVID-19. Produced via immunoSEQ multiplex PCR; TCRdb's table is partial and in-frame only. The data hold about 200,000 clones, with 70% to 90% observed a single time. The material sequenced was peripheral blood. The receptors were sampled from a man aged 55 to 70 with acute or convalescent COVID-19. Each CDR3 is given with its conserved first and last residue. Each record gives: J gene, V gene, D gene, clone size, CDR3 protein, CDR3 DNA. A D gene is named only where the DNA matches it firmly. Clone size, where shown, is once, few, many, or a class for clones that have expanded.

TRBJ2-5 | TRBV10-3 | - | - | CAIRNYNEETQYF | TGTGCCATCAGAAACTACAACGAAGAGACCCAGTACTTC
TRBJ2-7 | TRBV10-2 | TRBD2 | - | CASSGTSGHEQYF | TGCGCCAGCAGTGGGACTAGCGGGCACGAGCAGTACTTC
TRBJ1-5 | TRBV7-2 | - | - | CASSLQGGANQPQHF | TGTGCCAGCAGCTTACAAGGGGGGGCCAATCAGCCCCAGCATTTT
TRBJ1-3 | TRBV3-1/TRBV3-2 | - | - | CASSFPQGSSGNTIYF | TGTGCCAGCAGCTTCCCACAGGGTTCCTCTGGAAACACCATATATTTT
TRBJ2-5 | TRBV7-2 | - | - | CASSSTGYQETQYF | TGTGCCAGCAGCTCCACGGGGTACCAAGAGACCCAGTACTTC
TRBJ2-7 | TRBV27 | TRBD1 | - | CASSPRRQGDDSYEQYF | TGTGCCAGCTCACCCAGGAGACAGGGGGATGACTCCTACGAGCAGTACTTC
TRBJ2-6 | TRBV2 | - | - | CAGADSGANVLTF | TGTGCCGGGGCGGACTCTGGGGCCAACGTCCTGACTTTC
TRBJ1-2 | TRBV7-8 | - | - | CASSLEQGLYGYTF | TGTGCCAGCAGCTTAGAGCAGGGACTCTATGGCTACACCTTC
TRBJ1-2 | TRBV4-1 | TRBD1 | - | CASSQAGGQSARGYTF | TGCGCCAGCAGCCAAGCAGGGGGCCAGTCCGCACGAGGCTACACCTTC
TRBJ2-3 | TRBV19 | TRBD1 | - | CASSTDRGRTDTQYF | TGTGCCAGTAGTACCGACAGGGGGCGGACAGATACGCAGTATTTT
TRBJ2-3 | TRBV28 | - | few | CASSLDRNTDTQYF | TGTGCCAGCAGTTTGGACAGAAACACAGATACGCAGTATTTT
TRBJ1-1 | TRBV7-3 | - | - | CASSLQENTEAFF | TGTGCCAGCAGCTTACAGGAGAACACTGAAGCTTTCTTT
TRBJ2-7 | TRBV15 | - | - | CATSRELGSLDEQYF | TGTGCCACCAGCAGAGAGCTTGGTAGCTTAGACGAGCAGTACTTC